These 20 T cell receptor beta chains originate from one sample sequenced in a study of breast tumors, draining lymph nodes, adjacent tissues. Via MiXCR, TCRdb re-called the multiplex PCR reads, giving one row per CDR3 protein. The sample yields about 63,000 distinct CDR3 sequences, less than 75% seen once. Sample: breast tumor tissue. The receptors come from a female donor with breast cancer. Some clones in this sample may be carry-over from other donors' samples.

The chain carries TRBV29-1 and TRBJ2-7; 9 nucleotides match TRBD2. This CDR3 is 13 amino acids long. V shed 8 bases, J shed 2 bases, and the junction held 7 bases outside the gene matches. CDR1 is SQVTM, CDR2 ANQGSEA, per germline. CDR3 amino acids: CSRAASGTYEQYF. The CDR3 DNA sequence: TGCAGCAGGGCGGCTAGCGGGACCTACGAGCAGTACTTC.

This sequence joins TRBV6-6 and TRBJ2-7; 7 bases fit TRBD1. This CDR3 region has 16 residues. Germline-derived CDR1 and CDR2 are MNHNY and SVGAGI (reference sequence). V was clipped by 1 base and J by 6 bases; unmatched bases: 12. Written as DNA, the CDR3 is TGTGCCAGCAGTTACTTGATAACAGGGGTCCTCGGCGAGCAGTACTTC. Translation gives CASSYLITGVLGEQYF.

This clonotype was detected a few times. Just one base apart from a much larger clone, this may be a read error. The chain combines TRBV6-5 with TRBJ2-7; D is undetermined. The V end lost 8 bases, the J end lost 1 base, and 15 bases lay between the germline ends. This CDR3 spans 14 amino acids. Germline CDR1 is MNHEY and CDR2 is SVGAGI. The CDR3 DNA sequence: TGTGCCAGCGGGCGACCTTCGTATTCCTACGAGCAGTACTTC. Protein sequence: CASGRPSYSYEQYF.

V gene TRBV19 combines with J gene TRBJ1-6; no firm D call. Germline-derived CDR1 and CDR2 are LNHDA and SQIVND (reference sequence). The length of the CDR3 is 12 residues. V was shortened by 3 bases and J by 14 bases, with 11 bases between the two germline ends. In DNA form, the CDR3 reads TGTGCCAGTAGTATGGGTGGTAGGGCCCTCCACTTT. It specifies CASSMGGRALHF. The variable domain in full, completed from reference TRBV19 and TRBJ1-6, reads DGGITQSPKYLFRKEGQNVTLSCEQNLNHDAMYWYRQDPGQGLRLIYYSQIVNDFQKGDIAEGYSVSREKKESFPLTVTSAQKNPTAFYLCASSMGGRALHFGNGTRLTVT.

The J gene is TRBJ2-1, the V gene TRBV3-1; unclear D gene. The ends were cut back, 1 base at V and 6 bases at J, with 4 bases in the middle. Germline CDR1 reads LGHDT; CDR2 reads YNNKEL (reference sequence). The CDR3 runs 12 residues. The CDR3: CASSQVVNEQFF. CDR3 nucleotide sequence: TGTGCCAGCAGCCAAGTGGTCAATGAGCAGTTCTTC.

This clonotype ranks as medium-sized (0.01 to 0.1%). V usage is TRBV7-8 and J usage is TRBJ2-2; D not certain. Germline V gene data show CDR1 as SGHVS and CDR2 as FQNEAQ. V shed 3 bases and J shed 1 base, with 3 bases lying between them. This CDR3 has 13 residues. CDR3 amino acids: CASSLKNTGELFF. CDR3 nucleotide sequence: TGTGCCAGCAGCTTGAAGAACACCGGGGAGCTGTTTTTT.

The chain joins TRBV5-1 to TRBJ2-7; 8 bases align to TRBD1. The CDR3 spans 14 residues. V dropped 4 bases and J dropped 6; count of bases not matched to a gene: 9. CDR1 is SGHRS and CDR2 is YFSETQ in the germline V gene. Here the CDR3 reads CASSPGTGGGEQYF. DNA of the CDR3: TGCGCCAGCAGCCCCGGGACAGGAGGTGGCGAGCAGTACTTC.

In regard to this clonotype: Given the absence of the conserved phenylalanine or tryptophan at the CDR3 end, a read error is likely. The chain recombines TRBV5-1 with TRBJ2-7, with 7 bases matching TRBD1. Germline CDR1 is SGHRS and CDR2 is YFSETQ. The CDR3 extends over 16 amino acids. The J segment lost 0 bases and the V segment lost 0 bases, leaving 6 bases of the junction unmatched. The CDR3 region has the DNA TGCGCCAGCAGCTTGGGGCACCGGGACAGCTCCTACGAGCAGTACTGT. It translates to CASSLGHRDSSYEQYC.

The chain has TRBV7-2 and TRBJ2-5; D is tentatively TRBD1 or TRBD2 (5 bases each). The V end was cut by 1 base, the J end by 0 bases, with 9 bases between. CDR1 is SGHTA and CDR2 is FQGNSA in the germline V gene. This CDR3 comprises 15 residues. The CDR3 DNA reads as TGTGCCAGCAGCTTAGGGGGGTGGTACCAAGAGACCCAGTACTTC. Translated: CASSLGGWYQETQYF. Together with reference TRBV7-2 and TRBJ2-5, the CDR3 gives the full variable domain: GAGVSQSPSNKVTEKGKDVELRCDPISGHTALYWYRQSLGQGLEFLIYFQGNSAPDKSGLPSDRFSAERTGGSVSTLTIQRTQQEDSAVYLCASSLGGWYQETQYFGPGTRLLVL.

This clonotype is a singleton in its sample. The chain joins TRBV7-2 to TRBJ2-1; no definite D call. This CDR3 comprises 11 residues. The germline V gene has CDR1 SGHTA and CDR2 FQGNSA. Trimming left V 7 bases short and J 11 bases short, with 12 bases between. Here the CDR3 reads CASNPWTQQFF. The CDR3 nucleotides read TGTGCCAGCAACCCCTGGACCCAGCAGTTCTTC.

This clonotype was counted once. DNA of the CDR3: TGCAGTGCTACGACGGGACTAGCGGGACACAATGAGCAGTTCTTC. It yields the protein CSATTGLAGHNEQFF. The chain recombines TRBV20-1 with TRBJ2-1, with 13 bases lining up with TRBD2. The junction had 5 bases not matched to a gene; V was cut back by 4 bases and J by 5 bases. The CDR3 extends over 15 amino acids. CDR1 is DFQATT and CDR2 is SNEGSKA in the germline V gene (reference sequence).

This sequence joins TRBV29-1 and TRBJ2-3; TRBD2 agrees at 9 bases. The CDR3 consists of 15 residues. Germline lookup yields CDR1 SQVTM and CDR2 ANQGSEA. V shed 5 bases, J shed 6 bases, and the junction held 12 bases outside the gene matches. The CDR3 reads CSVRLGGGAGDTQYF. The CDR3 DNA reads as TGCAGCGTTCGATTAGGCGGGGGGGCAGGCGATACGCAGTATTTT.

The chain links TRBV14 to TRBJ2-6, with D unresolved. The CDR3 runs to 15 residues. Trimming cost V 0 bases and J 3 bases, with 6 bases left between them. Germline V gene data show CDR1 as SGHDN and CDR2 as FVKESK. As DNA, the CDR3 is TGTGCCAGCAGCCAAGATTGGGGTGGGGCCAACGTCCTGACTTTC. As protein: CASSQDWGGANVLTF.

The chain couples TRBV7-9 to TRBJ2-5; possibly TRBD2 for D (7 bases). The CDR3 has 14 amino acids. V dropped 8 bases and J dropped 2 bases, with 15 bases sitting between them. CDR1 is SEHNR, CDR2 FQNEAQ, per germline (reference sequence). The CDR3 sequence: CASVEGGGQETQYF. In DNA, the CDR3 is TGTGCCAGCGTGGAGGGGGGGGGGCAAGAGACCCAGTACTTC.

The chain carries TRBV15 and TRBJ1-4, with a possible D match to TRBD1 (6 bases). Trimming pared 5 bases from V and 5 bases from J, leaving 9 bases between. CDR1 and CDR2 (germline): LNHNV, YYDKDF (reference sequence). The CDR3 loop spans 13 amino acids. The CDR3 nucleotides read TGTGCCACCAGCGGACAGCGGAATGAAAAACTGTTTTTT. Translating it yields CATSGQRNEKLFF.

J is TRBJ1-2 and V is TRBV19; 7 bases match TRBD1. This CDR3 is built from 16 residues. From germline, CDR1 is LNHDA and CDR2 SQIVND (reference sequence). V shed 11 bases and J 5 bases; nucleotides not matched to a gene: 20. The CDR3 protein is CASVSGGTAQVYGYTF. In DNA form, the CDR3 reads TGTGCCTCCGTAAGCGGGGGGACAGCCCAAGTGTATGGCTACACCTTC.

Many counts were recorded for this clonotype. This rearrangement joins TRBV15 to TRBJ2-1, with 14 bases aligning to TRBD2. The CDR3 totals 19 residues. Germline CDR1 reads LNHNV; CDR2 reads YYDKDF (reference sequence). The V gene end was trimmed by 1 base and the J gene end by 4 bases; junction bases not matched to a gene: 9. The chain's CDR3 is CATSRVPGLAGVLYNEQFF. In nucleotides, the CDR3 is TGTGCCACCAGCAGAGTTCCGGGACTAGCGGGAGTGTTGTACAATGAGCAGTTCTTC.

As concerns this clonotype: Likely a read error: the CDR3 ends without its conserved phenylalanine or tryptophan. The chain joins TRBV6-6 to TRBJ2-2; 9 nucleotides line up with TRBD1. Germline values: CDR1 MNHNY, CDR2 SVGAGI (reference sequence). The CDR3 consists of 15 residues. CDR3 amino acids: CASSQQGAGTGKLFL. The CDR3, as DNA: TGTGCCAGCAGTCAACAGGGGGCGGGCACCGGGAAGCTGTTTCTT.

This clonotype was detected ten times or more. V and J are TRBV7-3 and TRBJ2-6; D call uncertain. V was pared by 5 bases and J by 0 bases, with 17 bases between. Germline V lookup: CDR1 SGHTA, CDR2 FQGTGA. The CDR3 totals 18 residues. CDR3 loop: CASSRGTAASSGANVLTF. CDR3 coding DNA: TGTGCCAGCAGCCGAGGCACAGCCGCCTCCTCTGGGGCCAACGTCCTGACTTTC. Supplemented by reference TRBV7-3 and TRBJ2-6, the full variable domain reads GAGVSQTPSNKVTEKGKYVELRCDPISGHTALYWYRQSLGQGPEFLIYFQGTGAADDSGLPNDRFFAVRPEGSVSTLKIQRTERGDSAVYLCASSRGTAASSGANVLTFGAGSRLTVL.

The chain links TRBV2 to TRBJ2-7; a possible D gene is TRBD1 (6 bases). Germline V lookup: CDR1 SNHLY, CDR2 FYNNEI. Trimming removed 4 bases at V and 7 bases at J, with 20 bases between. The CDR3 is made up of 15 amino acids. The DNA for the CDR3 is TGTGCCAGCAGTGTAGGGGGACACCTAACGGGGGAGCAGTACTTC. Its translation is CASSVGGHLTGEQYF.